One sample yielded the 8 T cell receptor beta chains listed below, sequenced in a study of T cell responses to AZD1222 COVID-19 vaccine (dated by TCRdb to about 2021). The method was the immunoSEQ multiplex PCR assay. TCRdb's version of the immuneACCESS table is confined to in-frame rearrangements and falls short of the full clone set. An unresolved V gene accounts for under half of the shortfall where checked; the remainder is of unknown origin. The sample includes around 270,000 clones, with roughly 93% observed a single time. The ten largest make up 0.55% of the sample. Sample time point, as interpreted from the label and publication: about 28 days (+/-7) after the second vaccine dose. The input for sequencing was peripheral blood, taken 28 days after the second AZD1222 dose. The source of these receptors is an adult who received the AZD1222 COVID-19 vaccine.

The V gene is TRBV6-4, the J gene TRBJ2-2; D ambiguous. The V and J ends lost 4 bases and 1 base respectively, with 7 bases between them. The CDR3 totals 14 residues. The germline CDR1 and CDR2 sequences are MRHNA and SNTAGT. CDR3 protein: CASSVRVNTGELFF. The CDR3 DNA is TGTGCCAGCAGTGTCAGAGTGAACACCGGGGAGCTGTTTTTT.

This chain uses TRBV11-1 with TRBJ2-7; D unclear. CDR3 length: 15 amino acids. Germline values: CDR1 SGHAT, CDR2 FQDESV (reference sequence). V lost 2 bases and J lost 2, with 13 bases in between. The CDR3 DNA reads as TGTGCCAGCAGCTTATTATCCGCCTTCCCCTACGAGCAGTACTTC. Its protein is CASSLLSAFPYEQYF.

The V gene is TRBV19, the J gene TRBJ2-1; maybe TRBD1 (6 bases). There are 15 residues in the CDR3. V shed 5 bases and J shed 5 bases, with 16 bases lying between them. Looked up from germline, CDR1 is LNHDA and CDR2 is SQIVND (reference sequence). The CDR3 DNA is TGTGCCAGTAGTCCCAGCAGGGGCCCCCACAATGAGCAGTTCTTC. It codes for CASSPSRGPHNEQFF.

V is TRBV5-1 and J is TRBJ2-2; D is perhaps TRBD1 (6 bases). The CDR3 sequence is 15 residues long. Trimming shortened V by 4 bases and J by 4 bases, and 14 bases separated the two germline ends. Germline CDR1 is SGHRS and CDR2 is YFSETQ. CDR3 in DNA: TGCGCCAGCAGCCGCGAGGGGGATAGCACCGGGGAGCTGTTTTTT. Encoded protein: CASSREGDSTGELFF. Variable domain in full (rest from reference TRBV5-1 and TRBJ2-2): KAGVTQTPRYLIKTRGQQVTLSCSPISGHRSVSWYQQTPGQGLQFLFEYFSETQRNKGNFPGRFSGRQFSNSRSEMNVSTLELGDSALYLCASSREGDSTGELFFGEGSRLTVL.

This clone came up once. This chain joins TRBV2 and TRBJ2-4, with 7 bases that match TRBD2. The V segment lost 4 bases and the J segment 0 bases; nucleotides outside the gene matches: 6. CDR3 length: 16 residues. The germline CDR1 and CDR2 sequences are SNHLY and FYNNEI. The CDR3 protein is CASSGLAVVAKNIQYF. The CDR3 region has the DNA TGTGCCAGCAGTGGCCTAGCGGTAGTAGCCAAAAACATTCAGTACTTC.

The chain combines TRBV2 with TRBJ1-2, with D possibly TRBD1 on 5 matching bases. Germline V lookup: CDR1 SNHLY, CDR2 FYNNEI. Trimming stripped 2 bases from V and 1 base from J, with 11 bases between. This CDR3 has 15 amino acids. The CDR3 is CASSELGLSNYGYTF. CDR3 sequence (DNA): TGTGCCAGCAGTGAATTGGGGCTTAGTAACTATGGCTACACCTTC.

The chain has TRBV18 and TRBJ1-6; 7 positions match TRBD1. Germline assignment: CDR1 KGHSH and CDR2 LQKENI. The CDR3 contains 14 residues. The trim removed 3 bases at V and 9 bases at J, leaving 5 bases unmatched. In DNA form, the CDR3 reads TGTGCCAGCTCACCCTCGACAGGGAGTTCACCCCTCCACTTT. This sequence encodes CASSPSTGSSPLHF.

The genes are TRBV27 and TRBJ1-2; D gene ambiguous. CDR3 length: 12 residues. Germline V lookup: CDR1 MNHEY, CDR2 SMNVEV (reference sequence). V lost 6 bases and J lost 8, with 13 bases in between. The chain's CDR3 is CASSTRSGGYTF. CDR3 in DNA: TGTGCCAGCAGCACACGGTCAGGAGGCTACACCTTC.